The 3 T cell receptor beta chains below all came from one sample that was sequenced in a study of patients and donors after allogeneic stem cell transplantation. TCRdb reanalysed the RT-PCR reads using MiXCR and keeps one entry per CDR3 protein. The sample records 100,000 to 120,000 distinct CDR3 sequences, about a third being singletons. The sequenced material came from blood, either unsorted or a sorted T cell fraction (not recorded which). The receptors here all came from a human donor who was either an allogeneic HSCT recipient or a stem cell or donor lymphocyte infusion donor (not recorded which). It is not recorded whose cells these are; they may come from a transplant donor.

The genes are TRBV9 and TRBJ2-1; 8 bases are a match to TRBD2. CDR3 length: 16 residues. Germline CDR1 and CDR2: SGDLS and YYNGEE. J lost 5 bases, V lost 4 bases, and 11 bases had no gene match. The CDR3 here is CASSLRTSPGDNEQFF. CDR3 DNA sequence: TGTGCCAGCAGCCTCCGGACTAGCCCGGGGGACAATGAGCAGTTCTTC.

This clonotype was recorded a few times. The chain uses TRBV6-6 and TRBJ1-1; possibly TRBD1 for D (5 bases). Germline V gene sequence: CDR1 MNHNY, CDR2 SVGAGI (reference sequence). The CDR3 is 17 amino acids. V lost 2 bases to trimming and J lost 7 bases, with 23 bases between them. Here the CDR3 reads CASSYVGVTGLLYEAFF. CDR3 coding DNA: TGTGCCAGCAGTTACGTCGGGGTTACGGGACTTTTATATGAAGCTTTCTTT.

In this sample, this clonotype turned up a few times. This chain joins TRBV5-1 and TRBJ2-7; the D gene is possibly TRBD2 (6 bases). With 0 bases removed from V and 4 bases from J, the gap between germline ends came to 17 bases. CDR3 length equals 16 residues. CDR1 and CDR2 from the germline V gene are SGHRS and YFSETQ. The CDR3 spells CASSLGIDGRRYEQYF. The DNA of the CDR3 is TGCGCCAGCAGCTTGGGGATTGACGGGAGAAGGTACGAGCAGTACTTC.